These T cell receptor beta chains were read from a single sample in a study of T-cell memory formation after mild COVID-19. TCRdb redid the calling of the 5' RACE reads with MiXCR, one entry per CDR3 protein. This sample has 300,000 to 400,000 distinct CDR3 sequences, with roughly an eighth found just once. The specimen was PBMCs or a T cell subset sorted from them (not recorded which). These receptors originate from a man younger than 35 who had mild COVID-19 (a few samples of this study predate the infection). Cell type and time point are not known. Both conserved end residues are trimmed from each CDR3. D genes are given only for firm matches.

ASGVTPGTEAF,NA,TRBV12-5,TRBJ1-1
ASSQKPGRGTF,TRBD1,TRBV7-2,TRBJ1-1
ASTPSAYSYNEQF,NA,TRBV12-3/TRBV12-4,TRBJ2-1
ASSYSRAAQETQY,NA,TRBV6-6,TRBJ2-5
ASSGLAGGSTQY,TRBD2,TRBV5-1,TRBJ2-3
ASSYERGRDEQY,TRBD2,TRBV6-6,TRBJ2-7
ASSLWVKDTQY,NA,TRBV7-6,TRBJ2-3
ASSFLGAQADTQY,NA,TRBV12-3/TRBV12-4,TRBJ2-3
ASSRALGQAGGISPLH,TRBD1,TRBV6-5,TRBJ1-6
ASSVAGADTDTQY,TRBD2,TRBV6-4,TRBJ2-3
ASENTNTGELF,NA,TRBV6-2/TRBV6-3,TRBJ2-2
ASSARPSIQHGSGNTIY,NA,TRBV9,TRBJ1-3
ASSLLTGELF,NA,TRBV7-3,TRBJ2-2
ASSQPRERNNEQF,NA,TRBV4-1,TRBJ2-1
ASSPWTGPNEKLF,TRBD1,TRBV7-8,TRBJ1-4
ASSVRLAGRSNEQF,TRBD2,TRBV9,TRBJ2-1
ASSKKRWQGGWQETQY,NA,TRBV21-1,TRBJ2-5
ASSLGDEGTDTQY,NA,TRBV9,TRBJ2-3
ASSQDKGDSSYGYT,NA,TRBV3-1,TRBJ1-2
ASSVGQWGVNEQF,NA,TRBV9,TRBJ2-1
ASRTGQGTSYEQY,TRBD1,TRBV25-1,TRBJ2-7
AIAETARPLAGSYNEQF,NA,TRBV10-3,TRBJ2-1
ASSFSPNTEAF,NA,TRBV12-3/TRBV12-4,TRBJ1-1
ASSWLGGTEAF,NA,TRBV7-9,TRBJ1-1
ASRDDSSGNTIY,NA,TRBV12-3/TRBV12-4,TRBJ1-3
ASSLAGQREAF,NA,TRBV7-6,TRBJ1-1